These T cell receptor beta chains were read from a single sample in a study of blood T cells in healthy people across ages. TCRdb re-derived calls from the 5' RACE reads in MiXCR, one entry per CDR3 protein. The repertoire consists of about 1.1 million distinct CDR3 sequences, with roughly two fifths occurring once and the leading ten covering roughly 13%. Sequenced material: blood. These receptors all come from a man aged 18 to 29 in good health. Each CDR3 is given with its conserved first and last residue. A D gene is named only where the DNA matches it firmly. Clone size is not always given. Where it is, it says once, few, many or a class for expanded clones.

d_gene	j_gene	v_gene	abundance	CDR3aa	CDR3nt
NA	TRBJ2-5	TRBV12-5	NA	CASGLVHSESSYNEQYF	TGTGCTAGTGGTTTGGTACATTCAGAGAGCTCCTACAATGAGCAGTACTTC
NA	TRBJ2-7	TRBV4-3	few	CASSQRRSYEQYF	TGCGCCAGCAGCCAACGCAGGTCCTACGAGCAGTACTTC
NA	TRBJ1-1	TRBV4-3	few	CASSQVGGASSEAFF	TGCGCCAGCAGCCAAGTGGGAGGCGCGAGCTCTGAAGCTTTCTTT
TRBD2	TRBJ2-1	TRBV28	NA	CASSSIAGDTYNEQFF	TGTGCCAGCAGTTCCATAGCGGGGGACACCTACAATGAGCAGTTCTTC
TRBD1	TRBJ2-2	TRBV29-1	few	CSVEDLRDRGVSGELFF	TGCAGCGTTGAAGATCTAAGGGACAGGGGTGTTTCAGGGGAGCTGTTTTTT
TRBD1	TRBJ1-6	TRBV6-6	many	CASSTGDNSPLHF	TGTGCCAGCAGTACAGGGGATAATTCACCCCTCCACTTT
TRBD1	TRBJ1-2	TRBV7-9	NA	CASSRGTGLGYTF	TGTGCCAGCAGCCGAGGGACAGGGTTGGGCTACACCTTC
TRBD1	TRBJ1-4	TRBV6-2/TRBV6-3	NA	CASSYSTGRTEKLFF	TGTGCCAGCAGTTACTCGACAGGGCGGACTGAAAAACTGTTTTTT
TRBD1	TRBJ1-2	TRBV7-8	NA	CASSLDRGETYRNGYTF	TGTGCCAGCAGCCTGGACAGGGGTGAAACATATCGGAATGGCTACACCTTC
TRBD1	TRBJ1-2	TRBV9	NA	CASSVASAGTESGYGYTF	TGTGCCAGCAGCGTAGCCTCCGCCGGGACAGAAAGTGGATATGGCTACACCTTC
TRBD2	TRBJ2-1	TRBV6-6	NA	CASSYTARSGGAQEQFF	TGTGCCAGCAGTTACACCGCTAGGAGCGGGGGGGCCCAGGAGCAGTTCTTC
NA	TRBJ2-1	TRBV29-1	many	CSVDRQPLYNEQFF	TGCAGCGTTGACAGACAGCCCTTATACAATGAGCAGTTCTTC
TRBD2	TRBJ2-3	TRBV7-3	NA	CASSYGTSGDLGTQYF	TGTGCCAGCAGCTATGGGACTAGCGGGGATCTGGGTACGCAGTATTTT
NA	TRBJ2-5	TRBV29-1	once	CSVGWMPDEQYF	TGCAGCGTTGGCTGGATGCCCGATGAGCAGTACTTC
NA	TRBJ2-3	TRBV4-1	NA	CASSTRTRLFGDTQYF	TGCGCCAGCAGCACTCGGACACGGTTATTCGGAGATACGCAGTATTTT
NA	TRBJ2-1	TRBV10-3	NA	CAIREGGEGANEQFF	TGTGCCATCAGGGAGGGGGGCGAGGGGGCCAATGAGCAGTTCTTC
NA	TRBJ2-3	TRBV5-1	NA	CASSLGSAVSTDTQYF	TGCGCCAGCAGCTTGGGGTCAGCCGTGAGCACAGATACGCAGTATTTT
TRBD1	TRBJ2-7	TRBV20-1	many	CSARGTGSSYEQYF	TGCAGTGCTAGAGGGACAGGGAGCTCCTACGAGCAGTACTTC
NA	TRBJ1-1	TRBV4-2	few	CASSHQARGEAFF	TGTGCCAGCAGCCATCAGGCACGGGGTGAAGCTTTCTTT
TRBD2	TRBJ2-2	TRBV7-9	NA	CASSLAISGGRTGELFF	TGTGCCAGCAGCTTAGCGATTAGCGGGGGTCGCACCGGGGAGCTGTTTTTT
TRBD2	TRBJ2-2	TRBV12-3/TRBV12-4	NA	CASSSQRLAGLNTGELFF	TGTGCCAGCAGTTCCCAAAGACTAGCGGGGCTGAACACCGGGGAGCTGTTTTTT
NA	TRBJ2-1	TRBV6-2/TRBV6-3	few	CASSRGQTFYNEQFF	TGTGCCAGCAGCCGCGGACAGACCTTCTACAATGAGCAGTTCTTC
NA	TRBJ1-1	TRBV7-9	few	CASSTTEAFF	TGTGCCAGCAGCACCACTGAAGCTTTCTTT
NA	TRBJ1-1	TRBV7-2	NA	CASSPRDGQTEAFF	TGTGCCAGCAGCCCCAGGGACGGGCAAACTGAAGCTTTCTTT
NA	TRBJ2-7	TRBV5-5	NA	CASSLGGELSYNEQYF	TGTGCCAGCAGCTTGGGTGGGGAACTTTCCTACAATGAGCAGTACTTC
TRBD1	TRBJ1-2	TRBV2	few	CASNPTGAEYGGYTF	TGTGCCAGCAATCCGACAGGGGCGGAATATGGTGGCTACACCTTC
NA	TRBJ2-1	TRBV4-3	once	CASGQDRYSNEQFF	TGCGCCAGCGGCCAAGATAGATATAGCAATGAGCAGTTCTTC
NA	TRBJ1-5	TRBV27	few	CASSIGRNNQPQHF	TGTGCCAGCAGTATTGGACGGAACAATCAGCCCCAGCATTTT
NA	TRBJ2-2	TRBV7-9	NA	CASSLALHGATNTGELFF	TGTGCCAGCAGCTTAGCGCTCCATGGGGCAACGAACACCGGGGAGCTGTTTTTT
NA	TRBJ2-6	TRBV20-1	NA	CSARFPAGLGRGANVLTF	TGCAGTGCTAGATTTCCGGCGGGACTGGGGCGAGGGGCCAACGTCCTGACTTTC
NA	TRBJ2-1	TRBV20-1	NA	CSARAGGRGRDEQFF	TGCAGTGCTAGAGCGGGGGGCAGGGGACGGGATGAGCAGTTCTTC
NA	TRBJ2-5	TRBV29-1	NA	CSVDPGEPQETQYF	TGCAGCGTTGACCCAGGGGAACCCCAAGAGACCCAGTACTTC
NA	TRBJ2-3	TRBV6-5	once	CASSPPRGAGTDTQYF	TGTGCCAGCAGTCCTCCCCGGGGGGCGGGCACAGATACGCAGTATTTT
NA	TRBJ2-2	TRBV19	NA	CASTRSDTGELFF	TGTGCCAGTACCCGCTCCGACACCGGGGAGCTGTTTTTT
TRBD2	TRBJ2-1	TRBV12-3/TRBV12-4	few	CASSGAGGTNSSYNEQFF	TGTGCCAGCAGCGGGGCGGGGGGCACCAACAGCTCCTACAATGAGCAGTTCTTC
NA	TRBJ2-3	TRBV7-3	few	CASSEGDTQYF	TGTGCCAGCAGCGAGGGAGATACGCAGTATTTT
NA	TRBJ1-2	TRBV29-1	few	CSVEVRSGYTF	TGCAGCGTTGAAGTCAGGTCCGGCTACACCTTC
NA	TRBJ1-2	TRBV20-1	many	CSARTQGGGYTF	TGCAGTGCTAGAACACAGGGAGGAGGCTACACCTTC
NA	TRBJ1-1	TRBV20-1	NA	CSARNPPFQGRIYLNTEAFF	TGCAGTGCTAGAAACCCCCCTTTCCAGGGGCGGATCTATCTGAACACTGAAGCTTTCTTT
TRBD2	TRBJ2-5	TRBV9	few	CASSATSGTQETQYF	TGTGCCAGCAGCGCGACTAGCGGAACCCAAGAGACCCAGTACTTC
NA	TRBJ2-3	TRBV2	NA	CASSDGEGRNTQYF	TGTGCCAGCAGTGATGGAGAGGGACGGAATACGCAGTATTTT
TRBD2	TRBJ2-1	TRBV4-1	few	CASSQGIGLAGINEQFF	TGCGCCAGCAGCCAAGGGATAGGCCTAGCGGGGATCAATGAGCAGTTCTTC
NA	TRBJ2-1	TRBV11-2	few	CASSVTTLYNEQFF	TGTGCCAGCAGCGTAACCACCCTCTACAATGAGCAGTTCTTC
NA	TRBJ1-1	TRBV20-1	NA	CSARDWNQGGRTEAFF	TGCAGTGCTAGAGACTGGAACCAGGGAGGACGCACTGAAGCTTTCTTT
NA	TRBJ2-4	TRBV7-2	few	CASSPGRRAKNIQYF	TGTGCCAGCAGCCCGGGCCGCCGCGCCAAAAACATTCAGTACTTC
NA	TRBJ2-7	TRBV28	few	CASSRGTSRSSYEQYF	TGTGCCAGCAGTAGGGGGACATCAAGAAGCTCCTACGAGCAGTACTTC